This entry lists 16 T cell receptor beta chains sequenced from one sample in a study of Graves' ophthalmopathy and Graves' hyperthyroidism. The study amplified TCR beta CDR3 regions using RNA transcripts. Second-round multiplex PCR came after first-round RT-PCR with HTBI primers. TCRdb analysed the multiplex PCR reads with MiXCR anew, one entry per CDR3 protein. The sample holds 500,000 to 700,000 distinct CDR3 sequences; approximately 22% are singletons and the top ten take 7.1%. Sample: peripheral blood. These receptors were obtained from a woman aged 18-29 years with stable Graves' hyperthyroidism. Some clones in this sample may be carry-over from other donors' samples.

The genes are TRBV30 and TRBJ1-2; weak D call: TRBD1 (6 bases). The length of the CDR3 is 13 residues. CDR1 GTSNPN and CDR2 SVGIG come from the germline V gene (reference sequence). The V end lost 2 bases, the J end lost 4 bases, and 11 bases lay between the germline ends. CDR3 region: CAWSSAGAYGYTF. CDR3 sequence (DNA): TGTGCCTGGAGTTCCGCAGGGGCCTATGGCTACACCTTC.

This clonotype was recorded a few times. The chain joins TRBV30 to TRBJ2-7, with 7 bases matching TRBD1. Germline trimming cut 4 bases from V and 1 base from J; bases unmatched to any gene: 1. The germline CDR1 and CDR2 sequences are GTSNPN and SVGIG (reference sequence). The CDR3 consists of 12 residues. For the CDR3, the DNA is TGTGCCTGGACAGGGGGTTCCTACGAGCAGTACTTC. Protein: CAWTGGSYEQYF.

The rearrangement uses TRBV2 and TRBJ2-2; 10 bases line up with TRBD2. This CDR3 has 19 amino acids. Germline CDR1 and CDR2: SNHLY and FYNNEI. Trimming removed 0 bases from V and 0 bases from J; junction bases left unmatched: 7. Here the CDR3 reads CASSEARKTSGANTGELFF. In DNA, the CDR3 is TGTGCCAGCAGTGAAGCGCGAAAAACTAGCGGGGCGAACACCGGGGAGCTGTTTTTT.

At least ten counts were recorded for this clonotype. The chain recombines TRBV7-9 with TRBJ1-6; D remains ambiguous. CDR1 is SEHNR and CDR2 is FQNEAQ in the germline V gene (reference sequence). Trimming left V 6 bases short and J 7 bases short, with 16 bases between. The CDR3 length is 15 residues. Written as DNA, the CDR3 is TGTGCCAGCAGGCCCGCGGGCGGGTTAAATTCACCCCTCCACTTT. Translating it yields CASRPAGGLNSPLHF.

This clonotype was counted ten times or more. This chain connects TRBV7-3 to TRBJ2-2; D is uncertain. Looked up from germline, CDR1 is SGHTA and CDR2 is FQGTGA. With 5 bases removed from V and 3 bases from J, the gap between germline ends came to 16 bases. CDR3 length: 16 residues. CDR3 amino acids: CASSIVRAQHTGELFF. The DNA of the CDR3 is TGTGCCAGCAGCATAGTCCGGGCACAACACACCGGGGAGCTGTTTTTT.

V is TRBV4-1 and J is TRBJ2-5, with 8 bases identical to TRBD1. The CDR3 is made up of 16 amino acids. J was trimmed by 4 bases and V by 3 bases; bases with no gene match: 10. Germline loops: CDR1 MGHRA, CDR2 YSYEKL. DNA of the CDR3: TGCGCCAGCAGCCAGCATGGCAGGGGGCAGGGAGAGACCCAGTACTTC. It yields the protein CASSQHGRGQGETQYF.

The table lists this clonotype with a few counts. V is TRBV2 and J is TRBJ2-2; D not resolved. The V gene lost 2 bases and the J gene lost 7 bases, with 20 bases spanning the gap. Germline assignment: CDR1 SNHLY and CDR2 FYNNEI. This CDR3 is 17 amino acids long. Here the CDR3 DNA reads TGTGCCAGCAGTGAATCACCAAACGGACCCCAAATCGGGGAGCTGTTTTTT. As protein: CASSESPNGPQIGELFF.

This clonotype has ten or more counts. CDR3 in DNA: TGTGCCAGCAGTTTTGAGAACGCCTCCTACGAGCAGTACTTC. It specifies CASSFENASYEQYF. This chain uses TRBV28 with TRBJ2-7; no clear D gene. Trimming took off 3 bases at V and 0 bases at J, with 9 bases between the two ends. This CDR3 has 14 amino acids. Per the germline V gene, CDR1 is MDHEN and CDR2 is SYDVKM.

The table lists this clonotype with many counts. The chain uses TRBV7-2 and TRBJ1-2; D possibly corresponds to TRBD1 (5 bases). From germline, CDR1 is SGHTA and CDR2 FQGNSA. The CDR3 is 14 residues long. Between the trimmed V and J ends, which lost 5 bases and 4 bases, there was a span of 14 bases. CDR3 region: CASSPVGQFYGYTF. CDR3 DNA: TGTGCCAGCAGCCCTGTGGGGCAGTTCTATGGCTACACCTTC.

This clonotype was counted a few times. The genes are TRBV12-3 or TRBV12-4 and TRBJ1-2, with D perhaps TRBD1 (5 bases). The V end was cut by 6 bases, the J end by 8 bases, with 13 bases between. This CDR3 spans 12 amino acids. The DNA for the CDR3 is TGTGCCAGCAGCCGCACCGGGGGAGGCTACACCTTC. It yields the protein CASSRTGGGYTF.

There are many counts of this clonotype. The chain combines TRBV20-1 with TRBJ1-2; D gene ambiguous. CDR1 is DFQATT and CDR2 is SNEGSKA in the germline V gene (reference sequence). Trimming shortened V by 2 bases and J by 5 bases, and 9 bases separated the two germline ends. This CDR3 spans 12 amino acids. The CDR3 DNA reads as TGCAGTGCTAGAACCCACCTATATGGCTACACCTTC. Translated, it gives CSARTHLYGYTF.

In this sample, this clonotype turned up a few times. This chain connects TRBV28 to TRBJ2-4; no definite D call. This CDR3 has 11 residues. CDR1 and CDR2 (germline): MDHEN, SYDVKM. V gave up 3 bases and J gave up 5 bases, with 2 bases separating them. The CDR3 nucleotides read TGTGCCAGCAGTTTCGAAAACATTCAGTACTTC. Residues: CASSFENIQYF. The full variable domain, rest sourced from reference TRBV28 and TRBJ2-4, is DVKVTQSSRYLVKRTGEKVFLECVQDMDHENMFWYRQDPGLGLRLIYFSYDVKMKEKGDIPEGYSVSREKKERFSLILESASTNQTSMYLCASSFENIQYFGAGTRLSVL.

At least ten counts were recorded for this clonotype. The CDR3 DNA is TGCAGTGGAGGTGGGGAAACCTACGAGCAGTACTTC. Protein sequence: CSGGGETYEQYF. The chain links TRBV20-1 to TRBJ2-7; D unclear. The V end was cut by 7 bases, the J end by 2 bases, with 12 bases between. This CDR3 spans 12 amino acids. Germline lookup yields CDR1 DFQATT and CDR2 SNEGSKA (reference sequence).

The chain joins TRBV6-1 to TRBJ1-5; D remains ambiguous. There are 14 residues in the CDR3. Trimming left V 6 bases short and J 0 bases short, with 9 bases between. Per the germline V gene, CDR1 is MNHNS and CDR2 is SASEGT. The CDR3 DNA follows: TGTGCCAGCAGAGAACGATATAGCAATCAGCCCCAGCATTTT. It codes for CASRERYSNQPQHF.

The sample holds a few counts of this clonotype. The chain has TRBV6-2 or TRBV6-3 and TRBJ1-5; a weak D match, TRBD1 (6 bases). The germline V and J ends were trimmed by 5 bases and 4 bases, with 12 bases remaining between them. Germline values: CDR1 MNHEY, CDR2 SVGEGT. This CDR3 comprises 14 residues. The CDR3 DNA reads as TGTGCCAGCAGTCACAGGGTGAGGAATCAGCCCCAGCATTTT. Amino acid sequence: CASSHRVRNQPQHF.

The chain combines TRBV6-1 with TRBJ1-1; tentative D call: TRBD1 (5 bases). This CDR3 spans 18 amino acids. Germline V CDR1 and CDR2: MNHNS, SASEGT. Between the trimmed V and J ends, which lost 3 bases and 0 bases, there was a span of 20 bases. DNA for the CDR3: TGTGCCAGCAGTGAGGGTAGGGCAGGACATTCTATGAACACTGAAGCTTTCTTT. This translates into CASSEGRAGHSMNTEAFF.